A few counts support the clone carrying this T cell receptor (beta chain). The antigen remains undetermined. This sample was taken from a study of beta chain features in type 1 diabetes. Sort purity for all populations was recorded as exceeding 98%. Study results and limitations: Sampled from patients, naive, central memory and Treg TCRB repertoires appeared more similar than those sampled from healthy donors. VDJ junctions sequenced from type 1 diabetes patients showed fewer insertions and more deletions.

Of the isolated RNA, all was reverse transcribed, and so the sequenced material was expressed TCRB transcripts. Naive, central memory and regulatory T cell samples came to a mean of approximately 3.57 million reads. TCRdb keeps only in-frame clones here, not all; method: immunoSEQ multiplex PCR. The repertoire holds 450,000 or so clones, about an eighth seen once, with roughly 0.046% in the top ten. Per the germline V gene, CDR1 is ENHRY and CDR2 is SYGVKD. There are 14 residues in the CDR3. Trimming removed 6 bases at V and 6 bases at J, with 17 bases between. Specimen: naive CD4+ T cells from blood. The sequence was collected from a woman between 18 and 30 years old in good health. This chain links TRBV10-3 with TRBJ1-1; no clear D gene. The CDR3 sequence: CAISRAASDPEAFF. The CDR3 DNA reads TGTGCCATCAGCCGGGCGGCATCAGACCCTGAAGCTTTCTTT.